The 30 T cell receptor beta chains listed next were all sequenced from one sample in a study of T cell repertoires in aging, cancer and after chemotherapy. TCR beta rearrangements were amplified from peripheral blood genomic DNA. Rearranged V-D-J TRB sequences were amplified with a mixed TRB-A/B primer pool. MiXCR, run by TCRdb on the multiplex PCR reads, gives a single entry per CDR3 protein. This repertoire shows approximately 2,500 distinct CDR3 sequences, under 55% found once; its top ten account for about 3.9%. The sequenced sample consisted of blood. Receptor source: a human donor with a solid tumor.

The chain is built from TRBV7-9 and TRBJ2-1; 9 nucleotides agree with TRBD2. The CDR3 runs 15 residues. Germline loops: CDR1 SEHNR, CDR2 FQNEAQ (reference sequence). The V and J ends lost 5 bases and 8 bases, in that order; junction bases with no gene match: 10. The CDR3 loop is CASSLRGASGDEQFF. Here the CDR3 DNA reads TGTGCCAGCAGCCTACGGGGGGCTAGCGGGGATGAGCAGTTCTTC.

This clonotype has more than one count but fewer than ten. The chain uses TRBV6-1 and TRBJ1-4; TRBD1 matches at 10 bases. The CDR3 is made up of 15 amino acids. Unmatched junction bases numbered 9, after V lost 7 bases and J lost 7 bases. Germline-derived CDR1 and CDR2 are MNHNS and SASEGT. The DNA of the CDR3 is TGTGCCAGCATGCGGGACAGGGGACGTATTGAAAAACTGTTTTTT. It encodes CASMRDRGRIEKLFF.

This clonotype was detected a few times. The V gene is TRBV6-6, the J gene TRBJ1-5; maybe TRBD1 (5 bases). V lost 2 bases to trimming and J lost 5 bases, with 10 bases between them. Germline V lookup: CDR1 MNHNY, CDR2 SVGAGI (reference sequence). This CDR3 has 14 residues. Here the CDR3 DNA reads TGTGCCAGCAGTTACGGGGGGTCGGATCAGCCCCAGCATTTT. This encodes CASSYGGSDQPQHF.

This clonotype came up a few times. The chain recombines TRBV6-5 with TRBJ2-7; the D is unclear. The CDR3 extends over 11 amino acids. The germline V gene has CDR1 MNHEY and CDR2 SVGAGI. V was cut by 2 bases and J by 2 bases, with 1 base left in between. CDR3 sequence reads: CASSYAYEQYF. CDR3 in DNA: TGTGCCAGCAGTTACGCCTACGAGCAGTACTTC.

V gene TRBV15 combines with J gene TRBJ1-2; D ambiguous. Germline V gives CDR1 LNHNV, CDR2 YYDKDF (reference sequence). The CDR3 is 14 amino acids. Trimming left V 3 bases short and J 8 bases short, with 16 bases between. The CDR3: CATSSSAGTGGYTF. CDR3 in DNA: TGTGCCACCAGCAGCTCGGCGGGAACGGGAGGCTACACCTTC.

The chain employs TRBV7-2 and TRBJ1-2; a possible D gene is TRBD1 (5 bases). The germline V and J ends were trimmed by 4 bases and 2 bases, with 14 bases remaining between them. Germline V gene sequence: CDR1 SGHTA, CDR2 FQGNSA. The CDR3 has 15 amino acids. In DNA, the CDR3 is TGTGCCAGCAGCTCAGAAGGGACGGTCAACTATGGCTACACCTTC. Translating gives CASSSEGTVNYGYTF.

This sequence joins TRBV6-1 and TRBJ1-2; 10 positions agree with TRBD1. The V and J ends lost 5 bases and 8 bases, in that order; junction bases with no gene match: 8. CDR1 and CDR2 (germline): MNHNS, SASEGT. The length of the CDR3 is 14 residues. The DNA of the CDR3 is TGTGCCAGCAGTTACGCAGGGACAGGGGAGGGCTACACCTTC. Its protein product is CASSYAGTGEGYTF.

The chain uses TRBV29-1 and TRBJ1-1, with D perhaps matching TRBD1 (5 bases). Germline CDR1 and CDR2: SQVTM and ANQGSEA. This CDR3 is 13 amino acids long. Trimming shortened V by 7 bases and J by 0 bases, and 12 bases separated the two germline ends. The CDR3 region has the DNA TGCAGCGCCCTGAGACAGATGAACACTGAAGCTTTCTTT. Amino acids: CSALRQMNTEAFF.

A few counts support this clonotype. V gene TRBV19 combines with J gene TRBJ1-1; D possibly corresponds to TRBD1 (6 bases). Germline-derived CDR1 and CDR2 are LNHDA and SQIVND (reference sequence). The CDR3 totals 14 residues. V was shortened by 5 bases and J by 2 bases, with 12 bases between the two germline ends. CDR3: CASSWDTINTEAFF. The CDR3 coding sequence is TGTGCCAGTAGTTGGGACACAATAAACACTGAAGCTTTCTTT.

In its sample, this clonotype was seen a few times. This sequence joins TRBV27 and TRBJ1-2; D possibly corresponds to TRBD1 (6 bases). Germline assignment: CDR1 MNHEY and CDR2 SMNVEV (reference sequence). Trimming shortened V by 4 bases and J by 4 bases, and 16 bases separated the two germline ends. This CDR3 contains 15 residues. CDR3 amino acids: CASSSPEQGSYGYTF. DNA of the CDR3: TGTGCCAGCAGTTCTCCGGAACAGGGCAGCTATGGCTACACCTTC.

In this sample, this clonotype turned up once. The CDR3 DNA sequence: TGCAGCGGTGGGGTTGGCGGCTACACCTTC. It encodes CSGGVGGYTF. The J gene is TRBJ1-2, the V gene TRBV29-1, with unresolved D. Per germline, CDR1 SQVTM and CDR2 ANQGSEA. V was shortened by 7 bases and J by 8 bases, with 11 bases between the two germline ends. There are 10 residues in the CDR3. The whole variable domain, remainder taken from reference TRBV29-1 and TRBJ1-2, is SAVISQKPSRDICQRGTSLTIQCQVDSQVTMMFWYRQQPGQSLTLIATANQGSEATYESGFVIDKFPISRPNLTFSTLTVSNMSPEDSSIYLCSGGVGGYTFGSGTRLTVV.

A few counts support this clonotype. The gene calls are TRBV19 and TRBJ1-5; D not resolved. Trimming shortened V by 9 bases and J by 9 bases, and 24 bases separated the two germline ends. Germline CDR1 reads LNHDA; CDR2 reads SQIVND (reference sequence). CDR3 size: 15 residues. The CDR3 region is CASLLTAGSLRPQHF. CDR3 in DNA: TGTGCCAGCCTCCTTACCGCTGGGAGCCTACGGCCCCAGCATTTT.

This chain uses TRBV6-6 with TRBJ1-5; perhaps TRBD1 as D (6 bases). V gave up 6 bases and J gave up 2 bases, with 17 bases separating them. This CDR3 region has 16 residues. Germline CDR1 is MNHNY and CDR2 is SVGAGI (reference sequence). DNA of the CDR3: TGTGCCAGCAGCGACGTACAGGGTGACGGCAATCAGCCCCAGCATTTT. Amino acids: CASSDVQGDGNQPQHF.

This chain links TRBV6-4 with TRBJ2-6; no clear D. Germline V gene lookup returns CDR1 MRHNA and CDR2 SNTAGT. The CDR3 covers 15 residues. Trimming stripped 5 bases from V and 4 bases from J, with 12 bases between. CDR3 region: CASSRTHSGANVLTF. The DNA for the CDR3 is TGTGCCAGCAGTCGGACCCATTCCGGGGCCAACGTCCTGACTTTC.

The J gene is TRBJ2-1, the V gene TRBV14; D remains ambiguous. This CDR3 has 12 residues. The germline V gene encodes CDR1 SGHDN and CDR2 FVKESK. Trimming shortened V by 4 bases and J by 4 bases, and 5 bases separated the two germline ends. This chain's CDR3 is CASSPQYNEQFF. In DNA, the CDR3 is TGTGCCAGCAGCCCCCAGTACAATGAGCAGTTCTTC.

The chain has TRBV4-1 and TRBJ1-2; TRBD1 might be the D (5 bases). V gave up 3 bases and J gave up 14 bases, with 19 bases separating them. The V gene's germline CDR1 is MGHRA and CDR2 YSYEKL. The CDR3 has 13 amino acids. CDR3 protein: CASSQARRDAGTF. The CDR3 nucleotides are TGCGCCAGCAGCCAGGCTCGCAGGGACGCGGGGACCTTC.

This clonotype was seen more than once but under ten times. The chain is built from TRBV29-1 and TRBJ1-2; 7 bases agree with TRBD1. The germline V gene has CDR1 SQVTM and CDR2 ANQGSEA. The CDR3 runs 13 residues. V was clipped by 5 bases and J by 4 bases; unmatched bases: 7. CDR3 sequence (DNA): TGCAGCGTTCGGGACAGTACTTTCTATGGCTACACCTTC. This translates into CSVRDSTFYGYTF.

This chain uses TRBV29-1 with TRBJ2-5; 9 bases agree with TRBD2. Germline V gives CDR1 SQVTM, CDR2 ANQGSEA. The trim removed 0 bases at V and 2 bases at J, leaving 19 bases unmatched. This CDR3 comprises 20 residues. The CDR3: CSVEDGPGRAGGNSQETQYF. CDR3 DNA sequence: TGCAGCGTTGAAGATGGGCCCGGTCGGGCGGGGGGGAATTCACAAGAGACCCAGTACTTC.

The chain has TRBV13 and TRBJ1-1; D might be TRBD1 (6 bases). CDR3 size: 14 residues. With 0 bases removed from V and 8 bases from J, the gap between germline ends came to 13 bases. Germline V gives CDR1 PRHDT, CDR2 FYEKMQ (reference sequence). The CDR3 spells CASSLGGQPYEAFF. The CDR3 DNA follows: TGTGCCAGCAGCTTAGGTGGACAGCCCTACGAAGCTTTCTTT.

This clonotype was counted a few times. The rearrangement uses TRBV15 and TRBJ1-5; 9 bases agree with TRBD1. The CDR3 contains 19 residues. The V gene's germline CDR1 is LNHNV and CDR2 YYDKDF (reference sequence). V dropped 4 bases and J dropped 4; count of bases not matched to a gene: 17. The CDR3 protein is CATSTSETPGQGRNQPQHF. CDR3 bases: TGTGCCACCAGCACCAGTGAGACCCCGGGACAGGGTAGAAATCAGCCCCAGCATTTT. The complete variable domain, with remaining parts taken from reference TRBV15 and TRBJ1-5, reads DAMVIQNPRYQVTQFGKPVTLSCSQTLNHNVMYWYQQKSSQAPKLLFHYYDKDFNNEADTPDNFQSRRPNTSFCFLDIRSPGLGDTAMYLCATSTSETPGQGRNQPQHFGDGTRLSIL.

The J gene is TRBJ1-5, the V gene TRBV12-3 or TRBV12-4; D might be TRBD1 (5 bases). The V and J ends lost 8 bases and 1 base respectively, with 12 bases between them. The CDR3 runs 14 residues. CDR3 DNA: TGTGCCAGCGGGGGGGGATCAAGCAATCAGCCCCAGCATTTT. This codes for CASGGGSSNQPQHF.

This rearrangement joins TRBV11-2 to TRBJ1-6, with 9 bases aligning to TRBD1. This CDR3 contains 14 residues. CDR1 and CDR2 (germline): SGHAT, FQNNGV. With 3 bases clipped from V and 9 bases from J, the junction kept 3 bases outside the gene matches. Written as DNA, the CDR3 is TGTGCCAGCAGCTTGGGGGACAGGGTTTCACCCCTCCACTTT. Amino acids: CASSLGDRVSPLHF.

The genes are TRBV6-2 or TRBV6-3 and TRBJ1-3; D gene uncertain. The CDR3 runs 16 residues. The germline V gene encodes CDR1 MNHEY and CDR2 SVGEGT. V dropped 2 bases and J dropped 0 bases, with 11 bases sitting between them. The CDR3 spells CASSYAGGGSGNTIYF. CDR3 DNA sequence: TGTGCCAGCAGTTACGCGGGTGGAGGCTCTGGAAACACCATATATTTT.

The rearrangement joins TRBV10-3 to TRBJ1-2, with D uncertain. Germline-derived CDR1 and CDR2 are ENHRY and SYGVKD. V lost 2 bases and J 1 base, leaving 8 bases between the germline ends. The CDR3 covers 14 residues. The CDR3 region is CAISEGSFNYGYTF. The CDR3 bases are TGTGCCATCAGTGAGGGCAGCTTTAACTATGGCTACACCTTC.

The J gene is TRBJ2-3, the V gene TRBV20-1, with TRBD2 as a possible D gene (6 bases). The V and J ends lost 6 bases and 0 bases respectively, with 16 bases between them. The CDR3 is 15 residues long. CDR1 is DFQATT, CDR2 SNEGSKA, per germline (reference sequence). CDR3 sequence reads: CSAERDGGSTDTQYF. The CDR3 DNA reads TGCAGTGCCGAGAGGGACGGGGGTAGCACAGATACGCAGTATTTT.

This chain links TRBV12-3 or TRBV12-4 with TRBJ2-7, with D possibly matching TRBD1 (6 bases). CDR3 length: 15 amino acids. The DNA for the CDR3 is TGTGCTAGTGGTTTGGCCAGGGGTCCTACCTACGAGCAGTACTTC. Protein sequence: CASGLARGPTYEQYF.

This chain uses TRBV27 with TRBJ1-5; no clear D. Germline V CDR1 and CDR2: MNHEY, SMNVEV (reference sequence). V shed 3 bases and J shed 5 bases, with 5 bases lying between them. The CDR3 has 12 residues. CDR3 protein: CASSFRDQPQHF. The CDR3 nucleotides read TGTGCCAGCAGTTTTCGTGATCAGCCCCAGCATTTT.

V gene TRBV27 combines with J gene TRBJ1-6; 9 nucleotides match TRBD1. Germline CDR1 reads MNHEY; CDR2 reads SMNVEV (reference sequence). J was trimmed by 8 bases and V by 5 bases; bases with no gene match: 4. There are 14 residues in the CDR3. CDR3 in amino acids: CASSLTGGDSPLHF. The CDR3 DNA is TGTGCCAGCAGTCTAACAGGGGGCGATTCACCCCTCCACTTT.

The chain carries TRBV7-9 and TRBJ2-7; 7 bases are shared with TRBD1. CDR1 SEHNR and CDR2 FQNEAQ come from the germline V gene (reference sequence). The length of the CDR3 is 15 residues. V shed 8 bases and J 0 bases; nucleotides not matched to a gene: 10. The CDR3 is CASGDPGTASYEQYF. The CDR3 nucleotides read TGTGCCAGCGGCGACCCCGGGACAGCCTCCTACGAGCAGTACTTC.

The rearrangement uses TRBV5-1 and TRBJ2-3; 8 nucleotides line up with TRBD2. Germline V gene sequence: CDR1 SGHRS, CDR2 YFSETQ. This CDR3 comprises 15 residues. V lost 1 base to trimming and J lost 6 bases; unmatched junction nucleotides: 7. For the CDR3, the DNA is TGCGCCAGCAGCTTGTACGGGGGGGCCGGGGATACGCAGTATTTT. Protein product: CASSLYGGAGDTQYF. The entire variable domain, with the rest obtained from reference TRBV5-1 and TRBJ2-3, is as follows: KAGVTQTPRYLIKTRGQQVTLSCSPISGHRSVSWYQQTPGQGLQFLFEYFSETQRNKGNFPGRFSGRQFSNSRSEMNVSTLELGDSALYLCASSLYGGAGDTQYFGPGTRLTVL.